This T cell receptor beta chain emerged from a study of T-cell reconstitution after alpha-beta-depleted transplantation in children. Findings and limits, study-wide: Newly produced T cells mostly accounted for T-cell counts and diversity one year post-transplant. It was reported that alpha-beta T cells came from several hundred expanded graft clones (about two months after transplant). At day 60, the high TCRbeta diversity found in some patients originated from recipient T cells and thymic progenitors that had survived.

Germline lookup yields CDR1 DFQATT and CDR2 SNEGSKA (reference sequence). The CDR3 totals 14 residues. V gave up 6 bases and J gave up 0 bases, with 14 bases separating them. During its preparation, the TCRbeta library received unique molecular identifiers. TCRdb fed the PCR reads into MiXCR, producing one record per CDR3 protein. This sample has around 100,000 distinct CDR3 sequences; roughly 6% occur once, and the top ten carry roughly 5.5%. At least ten counts were recorded for this clonotype. Its antigen is unknown. The chain carries TRBV20-1 and TRBJ1-2; no firm D call. The source is a female patient between 2 and 10 years old who had a stem cell transplant for Fanconi anemia, so the T cells may come from the graft donor. The sample consisted of PBMCs, mostly from graft donor cells, taken 60 days after TCRalphabeta/CD19-depleted stem cell transplant. The CDR3 bases are TGCAGTGCCCTCACCCTACAAACTAACTATGGCTACACCTTC. Its translation: CSALTLQTNYGYTF.